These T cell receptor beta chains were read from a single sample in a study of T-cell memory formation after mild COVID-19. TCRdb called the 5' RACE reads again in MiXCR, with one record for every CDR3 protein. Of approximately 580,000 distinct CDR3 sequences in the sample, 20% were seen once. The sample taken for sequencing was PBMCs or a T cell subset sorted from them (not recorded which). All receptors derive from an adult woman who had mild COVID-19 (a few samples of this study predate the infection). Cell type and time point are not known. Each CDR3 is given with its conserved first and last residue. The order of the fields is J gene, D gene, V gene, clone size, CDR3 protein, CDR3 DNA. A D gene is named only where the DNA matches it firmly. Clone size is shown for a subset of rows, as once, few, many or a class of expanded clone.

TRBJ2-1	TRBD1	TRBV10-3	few	CATASPGQGRQFF	TGTGCCACCGCTAGTCCGGGACAGGGGAGGCAGTTCTTC
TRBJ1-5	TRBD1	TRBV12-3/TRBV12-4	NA	CASSLRPDRELTSNQPQHF	TGTGCCAGCAGCCTTCGGCCGGACAGGGAACTTACTAGCAATCAGCCCCAGCATTTT
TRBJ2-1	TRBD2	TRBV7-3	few	CASSPFGGGYNEQFF	TGTGCCAGCAGCCCGTTCGGGGGGGGATACAATGAGCAGTTCTTC
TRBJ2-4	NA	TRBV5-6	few	CASKSQLNIQYF	TGTGCCAGCAAATCCCAGTTGAACATTCAGTACTTC
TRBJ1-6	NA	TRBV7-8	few	CASSPPRGPLHF	TGTGCCAGCAGCCCACCCAGGGGACCCCTCCACTTT
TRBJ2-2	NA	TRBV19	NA	CATTTGPNTGELFF	TGTGCCACCACGACAGGTCCGAACACCGGGGAGCTGTTTTTT
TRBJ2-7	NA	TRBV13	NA	CASSWVGGEQYF	TGTGCCAGCAGCTGGGTGGGCGGCGAGCAGTACTTC
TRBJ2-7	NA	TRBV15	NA	CATSRVGERDEQYF	TGTGCCACCAGCAGAGTCGGGGAAAGGGACGAGCAGTACTTC
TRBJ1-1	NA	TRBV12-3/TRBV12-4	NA	CASSLALGRGTEAFF	TGTGCCAGCAGTTTAGCCCTGGGGCGAGGCACTGAAGCTTTCTTT
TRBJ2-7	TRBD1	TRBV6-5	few	CASSGRDRGRREQYF	TGTGCCAGCAGTGGCCGGGACAGGGGACGTCGCGAGCAGTACTTC
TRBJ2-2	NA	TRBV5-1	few	CASSLRDSRGTGELFF	TGCGCCAGCAGCTTGCGAGACTCGAGGGGCACTGGGGAGCTGTTTTTT